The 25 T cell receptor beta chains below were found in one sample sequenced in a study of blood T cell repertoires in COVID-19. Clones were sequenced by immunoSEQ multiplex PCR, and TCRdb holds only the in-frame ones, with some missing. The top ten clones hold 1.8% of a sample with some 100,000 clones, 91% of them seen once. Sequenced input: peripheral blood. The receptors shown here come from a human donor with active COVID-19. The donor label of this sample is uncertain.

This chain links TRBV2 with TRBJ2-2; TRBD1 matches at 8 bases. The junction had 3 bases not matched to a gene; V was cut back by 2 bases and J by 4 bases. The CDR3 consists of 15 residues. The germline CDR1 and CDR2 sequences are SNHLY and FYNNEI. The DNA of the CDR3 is TGTGCCAGCAGTGAAAGGACAGGGACCACCGGGGAGCTGTTTTTT. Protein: CASSERTGTTGELFF.

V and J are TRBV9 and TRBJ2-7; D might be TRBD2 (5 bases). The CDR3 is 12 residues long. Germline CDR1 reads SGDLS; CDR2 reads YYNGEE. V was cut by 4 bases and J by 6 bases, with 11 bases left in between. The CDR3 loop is CASSPIRGEQYF. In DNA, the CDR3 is TGTGCCAGCAGCCCGATTCGGGGCGAGCAGTACTTC.

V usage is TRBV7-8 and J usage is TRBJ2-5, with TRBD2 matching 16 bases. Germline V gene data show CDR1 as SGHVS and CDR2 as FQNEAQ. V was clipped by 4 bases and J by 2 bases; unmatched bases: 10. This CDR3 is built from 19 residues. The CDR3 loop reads CASSSRPTGLAGGQETQYF. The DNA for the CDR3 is TGTGCCAGCAGCTCCCGCCCGACGGGACTAGCGGGGGGGCAAGAGACCCAGTACTTC.

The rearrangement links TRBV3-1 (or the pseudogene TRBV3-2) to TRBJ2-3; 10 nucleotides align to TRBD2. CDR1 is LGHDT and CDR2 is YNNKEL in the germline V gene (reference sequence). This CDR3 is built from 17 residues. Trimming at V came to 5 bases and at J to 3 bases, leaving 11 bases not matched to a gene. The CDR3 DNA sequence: TGTGCCAGCAGCACCTCCGCACTAGCGGGGTGGACAGATACGCAGTATTTT. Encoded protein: CASSTSALAGWTDTQYF.

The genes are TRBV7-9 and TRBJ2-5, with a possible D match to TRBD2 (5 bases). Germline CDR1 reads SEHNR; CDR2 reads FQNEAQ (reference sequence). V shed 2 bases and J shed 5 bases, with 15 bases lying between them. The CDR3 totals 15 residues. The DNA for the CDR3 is TGTGCCAGCAGCTTATTTCTGAGGGAACGGGAGACCCAGTACTTC. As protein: CASSLFLRERETQYF. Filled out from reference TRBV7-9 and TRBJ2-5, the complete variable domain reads DTGVSQNPRHKITKRGQNVTFRCDPISEHNRLYWYRQTLGQGPEFLTYFQNEAQLEKSRLLSDRFSAERPKGSFSTLEIQRTEQGDSAMYLCASSLFLRERETQYFGPGTRLLVL.

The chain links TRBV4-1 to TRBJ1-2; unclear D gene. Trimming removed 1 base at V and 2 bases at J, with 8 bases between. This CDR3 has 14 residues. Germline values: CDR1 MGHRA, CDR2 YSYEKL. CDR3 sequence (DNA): TGCGCCAGCAGCCAAGCCGGGGTGAACTATGGCTACACCTTC. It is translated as CASSQAGVNYGYTF.

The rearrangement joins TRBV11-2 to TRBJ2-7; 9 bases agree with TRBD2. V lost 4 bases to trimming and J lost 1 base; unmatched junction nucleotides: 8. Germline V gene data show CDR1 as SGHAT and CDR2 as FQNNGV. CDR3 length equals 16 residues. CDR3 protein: CASSSIYSGGSYEQYF. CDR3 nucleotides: TGTGCCAGCAGCTCGATATATAGCGGGGGTTCCTACGAGCAGTACTTC.

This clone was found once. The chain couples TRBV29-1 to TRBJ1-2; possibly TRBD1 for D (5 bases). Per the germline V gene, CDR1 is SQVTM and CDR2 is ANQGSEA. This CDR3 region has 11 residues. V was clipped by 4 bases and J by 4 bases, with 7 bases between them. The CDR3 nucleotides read TGCAGCGTTGCCAGGGCCTATGGCTACACCTTC. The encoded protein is CSVARAYGYTF.

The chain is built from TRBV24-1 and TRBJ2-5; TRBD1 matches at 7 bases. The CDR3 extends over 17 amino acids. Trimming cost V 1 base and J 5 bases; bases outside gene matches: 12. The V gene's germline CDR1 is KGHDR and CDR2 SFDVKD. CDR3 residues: CATSDFRDSNMGETQYF. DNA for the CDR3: TGTGCCACCAGTGATTTCCGGGACAGTAATATGGGGGAGACCCAGTACTTC.

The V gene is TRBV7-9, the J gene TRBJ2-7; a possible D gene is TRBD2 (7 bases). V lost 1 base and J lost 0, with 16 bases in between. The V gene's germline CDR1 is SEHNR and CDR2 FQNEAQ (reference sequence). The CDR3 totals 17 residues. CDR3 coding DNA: TGTGCCAGCAGCTTAGGAGGGGGGGGCGCAAGCTCCTACGAGCAGTACTTC. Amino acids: CASSLGGGGASSYEQYF.

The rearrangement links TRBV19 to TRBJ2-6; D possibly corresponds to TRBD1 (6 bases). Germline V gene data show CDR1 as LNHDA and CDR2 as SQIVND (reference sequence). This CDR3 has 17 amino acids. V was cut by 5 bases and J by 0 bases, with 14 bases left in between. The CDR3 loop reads CASSSRQERSGANVLTF. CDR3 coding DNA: TGTGCCAGTAGTTCCCGACAGGAACGCTCTGGGGCCAACGTCCTGACTTTC.

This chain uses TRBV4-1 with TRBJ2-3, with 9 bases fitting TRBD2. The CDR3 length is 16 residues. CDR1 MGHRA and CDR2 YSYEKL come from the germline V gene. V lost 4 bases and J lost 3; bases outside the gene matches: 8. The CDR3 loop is CASSRALAGVTDTQYF. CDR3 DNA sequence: TGCGCCAGCAGCCGAGCCTTAGCGGGGGTTACAGATACGCAGTATTTT.

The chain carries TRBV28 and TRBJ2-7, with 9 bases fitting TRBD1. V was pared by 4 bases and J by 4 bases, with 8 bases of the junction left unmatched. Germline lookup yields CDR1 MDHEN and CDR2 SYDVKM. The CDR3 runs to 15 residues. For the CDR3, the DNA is TGTGCCAGCAGTTCGACCGGGACAGGGCGGTACGAGCAGTACTTC. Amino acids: CASSSTGTGRYEQYF. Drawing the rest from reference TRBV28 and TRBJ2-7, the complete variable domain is DVKVTQSSRYLVKRTGEKVFLECVQDMDHENMFWYRQDPGLGLRLIYFSYDVKMKEKGDIPEGYSVSREKKERFSLILESASTNQTSMYLCASSSTGTGRYEQYFGPGTRLTVT.

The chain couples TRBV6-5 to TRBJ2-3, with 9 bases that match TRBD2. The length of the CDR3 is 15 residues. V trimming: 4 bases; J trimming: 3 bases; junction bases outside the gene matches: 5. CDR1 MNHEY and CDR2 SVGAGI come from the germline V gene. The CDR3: CASSLAGVGTDTQYF. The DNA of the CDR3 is TGTGCCAGCAGTTTAGCGGGGGTAGGGACAGATACGCAGTATTTT.

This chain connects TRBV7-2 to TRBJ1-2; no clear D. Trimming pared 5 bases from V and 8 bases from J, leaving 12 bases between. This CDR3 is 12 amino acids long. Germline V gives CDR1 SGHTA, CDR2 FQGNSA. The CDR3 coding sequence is TGTGCCAGCAGCCCAGCGGGGTGGGGCTACACCTTC. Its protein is CASSPAGWGYTF.

Here the CDR3 reads CASSTLRGPSNQPQHF. The CDR3, as DNA: TGTGCCAGTAGTACCCTTAGGGGGCCTAGCAATCAGCCCCAGCATTTT. This chain joins TRBV19 and TRBJ1-5, with 7 bases aligning to TRBD1. CDR1 is LNHDA and CDR2 is SQIVND in the germline V gene (reference sequence). Trimming at V came to 4 bases and at J to 0 bases, leaving 6 bases not matched to a gene. There are 16 residues in the CDR3.

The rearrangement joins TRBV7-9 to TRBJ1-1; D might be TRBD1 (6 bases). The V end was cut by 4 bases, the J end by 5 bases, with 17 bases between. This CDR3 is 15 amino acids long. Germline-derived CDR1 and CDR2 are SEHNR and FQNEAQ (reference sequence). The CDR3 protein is CASSSSRQALTEAFF. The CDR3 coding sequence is TGTGCCAGCAGCTCCTCCAGACAGGCCCTTACTGAAGCTTTCTTT. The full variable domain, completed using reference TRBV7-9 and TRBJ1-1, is DTGVSQNPRHKITKRGQNVTFRCDPISEHNRLYWYRQTLGQGPEFLTYFQNEAQLEKSRLLSDRFSAERPKGSFSTLEIQRTEQGDSAMYLCASSSSRQALTEAFFGQGTRLTVV.

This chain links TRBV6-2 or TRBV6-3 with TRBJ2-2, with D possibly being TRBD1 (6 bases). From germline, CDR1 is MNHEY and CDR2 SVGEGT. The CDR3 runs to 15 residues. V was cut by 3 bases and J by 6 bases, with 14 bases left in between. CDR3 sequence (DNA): TGTGCCAGCAGTTATCAAGGGGGTATTTCCGGGGAGCTGTTTTTT. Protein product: CASSYQGGISGELFF.

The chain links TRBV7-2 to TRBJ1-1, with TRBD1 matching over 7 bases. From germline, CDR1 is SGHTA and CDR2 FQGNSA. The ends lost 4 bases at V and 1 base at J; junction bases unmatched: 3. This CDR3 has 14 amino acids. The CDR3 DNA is TGTGCCAGCAGCTCCCGGACAGGGAACACTGAAGCTTTCTTT. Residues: CASSSRTGNTEAFF.

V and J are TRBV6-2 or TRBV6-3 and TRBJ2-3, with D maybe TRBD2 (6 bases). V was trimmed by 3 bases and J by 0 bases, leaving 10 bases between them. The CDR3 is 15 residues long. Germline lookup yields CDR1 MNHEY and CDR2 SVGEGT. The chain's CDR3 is CASSYRAGSTDTQYF. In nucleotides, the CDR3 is TGTGCCAGCAGTTATCGGGCGGGGAGCACAGATACGCAGTATTTT.

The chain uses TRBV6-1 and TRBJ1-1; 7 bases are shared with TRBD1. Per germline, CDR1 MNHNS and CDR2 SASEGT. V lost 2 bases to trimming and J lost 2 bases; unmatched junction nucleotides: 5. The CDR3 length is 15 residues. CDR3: CASSERQGGNTEAFF. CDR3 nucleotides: TGTGCCAGCAGTGAAAGGCAGGGGGGAAACACTGAAGCTTTCTTT.

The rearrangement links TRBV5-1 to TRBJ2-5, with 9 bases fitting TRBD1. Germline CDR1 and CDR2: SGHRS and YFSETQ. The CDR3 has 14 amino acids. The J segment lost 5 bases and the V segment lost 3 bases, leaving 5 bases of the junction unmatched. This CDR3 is CASSSGGQGETQYF. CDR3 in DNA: TGCGCCAGCAGCTCGGGAGGACAGGGGGAGACCCAGTACTTC.

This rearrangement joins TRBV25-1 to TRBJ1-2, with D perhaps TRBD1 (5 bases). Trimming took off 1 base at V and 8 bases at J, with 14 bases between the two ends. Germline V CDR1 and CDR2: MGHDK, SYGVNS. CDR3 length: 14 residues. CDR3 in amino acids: CASSESAGNRGYTF. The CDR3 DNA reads TGTGCCAGCAGTGAATCGGCAGGGAACAGGGGCTACACCTTC.

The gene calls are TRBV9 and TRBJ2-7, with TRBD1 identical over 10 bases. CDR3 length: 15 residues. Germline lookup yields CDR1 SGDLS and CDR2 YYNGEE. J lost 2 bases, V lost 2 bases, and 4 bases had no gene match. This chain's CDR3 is CASSVSGQGTYEQYF. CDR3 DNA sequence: TGTGCCAGCAGCGTCTCGGGACAGGGGACCTACGAGCAGTACTTC.

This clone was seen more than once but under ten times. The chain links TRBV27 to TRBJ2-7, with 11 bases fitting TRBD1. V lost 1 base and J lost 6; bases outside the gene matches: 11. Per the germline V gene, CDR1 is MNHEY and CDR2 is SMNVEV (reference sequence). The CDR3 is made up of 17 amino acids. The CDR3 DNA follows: TGTGCCAGCAGTTTATATGGTGCCGGACAGGGGGCGTCCGAGCAGTACTTC. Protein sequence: CASSLYGAGQGASEQYF.